This T cell receptor (beta chain) was found in a study of PD-L1 blockade in urothelial cancer. Study-level background: Blood yielded a median of about 140,000 T cells per sample.

Each patient gave between 1 and 8 samples, pretreatment and on-treatment. Only in-frame clones appear in the TCRdb table, and some are missing; sequencing was by immunoSEQ multiplex PCR. The sample yields fewer than 40,000 clones, approximately 90% seen once. This clone is a singleton in its sample. The germline V gene has CDR1 MGHDK and CDR2 SYGVNS. This CDR3 contains 13 residues. The V gene end was trimmed by 7 bases and the J gene end by 2 bases; junction bases not matched to a gene: 3. The receptor was isolated from a man in his 70s with urothelial cancer. The chain uses TRBV25-1 and TRBJ2-7; 9 bases align to TRBD1. Sequenced here: PBMCs, sampled around atezolizumab (anti-PD-L1) treatment. This CDR3 is CASTGQGPYEQYF. CDR3 coding DNA: TGTGCCAGCACTGGACAGGGGCCCTACGAGCAGTACTTC.